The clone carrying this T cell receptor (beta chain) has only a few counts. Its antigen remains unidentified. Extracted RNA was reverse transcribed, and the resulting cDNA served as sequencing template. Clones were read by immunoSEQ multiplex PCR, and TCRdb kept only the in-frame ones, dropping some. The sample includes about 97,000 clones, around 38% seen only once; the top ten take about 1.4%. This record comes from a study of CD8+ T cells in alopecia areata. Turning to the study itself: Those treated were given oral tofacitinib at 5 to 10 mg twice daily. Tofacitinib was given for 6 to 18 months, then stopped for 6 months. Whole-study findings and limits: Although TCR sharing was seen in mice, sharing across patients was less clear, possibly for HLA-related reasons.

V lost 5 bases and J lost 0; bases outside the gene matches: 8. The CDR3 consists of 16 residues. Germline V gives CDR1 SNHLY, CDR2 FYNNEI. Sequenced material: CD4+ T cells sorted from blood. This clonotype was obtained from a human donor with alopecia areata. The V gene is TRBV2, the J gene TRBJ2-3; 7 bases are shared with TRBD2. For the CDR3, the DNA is TGTGCCAGCAGTATTAAGCGGGGTTACAGCACAGATACGCAGTATTTT. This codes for CASSIKRGYSTDTQYF.